This is a list of T cell receptor beta chains from one sample in a study of blood T cell repertoires in COVID-19. Here immunoSEQ multiplex PCR was the method, and the copy in TCRdb shows in-frame clones only, minus some. The sample includes about 68,000 clones, 86% of them seen just once. The sample taken for sequencing was peripheral blood. Every receptor here comes from a man in his fifties or sixties with acute or convalescent COVID-19. Both conserved end residues are part of each CDR3. Fields, in order: CDR3 length, clone size, D gene, V gene, J gene, CDR3 DNA, CDR3 protein. D genes are given only for firm matches. Clone sizes are given selectively: once, few, many, or a class where the clone is expanded.

len: 13; abundance: NA; d_gene: NA; v_gene: TRBV20-1; j_gene: TRBJ1-3; CDR3nt: TGCAGTGCTAGTAGTGAGATTATCAACACCATATATTTT; CDR3aa: CSASSEIINTIYF
len: 17; abundance: NA; d_gene: TRBD1; v_gene: TRBV9; j_gene: TRBJ1-2; CDR3nt: TGTGCCAGCACTATTGGGACAGGGACTCTTACTAACTATGGCTACACCTTC; CDR3aa: CASTIGTGTLTNYGYTF
len: 16; abundance: NA; d_gene: NA; v_gene: TRBV7-8; j_gene: TRBJ1-2; CDR3nt: TGTGCCAGCAGCCCAAGCCTCGGGGGGAGTCACTATGGCTACACCTTC; CDR3aa: CASSPSLGGSHYGYTF
len: 11; abundance: NA; d_gene: NA; v_gene: TRBV28; j_gene: TRBJ2-7; CDR3nt: TGTGCCAGCGAGACAGCCTACGAGCAGTACTTC; CDR3aa: CASETAYEQYF
len: 13; abundance: NA; d_gene: NA; v_gene: TRBV19; j_gene: TRBJ1-2; CDR3nt: TGTGCCAGTATGGCCTGGGCGGGCTATGGCTACACCTTC; CDR3aa: CASMAWAGYGYTF
len: 15; abundance: NA; d_gene: NA; v_gene: TRBV10-2; j_gene: TRBJ2-7; CDR3nt: TGCGCCAGCAGTGAGTCCTTTGGACAGAGCTCCGAGCAGTACTTC; CDR3aa: CASSESFGQSSEQYF
len: 15; abundance: NA; d_gene: NA; v_gene: TRBV9; j_gene: TRBJ1-2; CDR3nt: TGTGCCAGCAGCGTAGTGTCCGTAGCTAACTATGGCTACACCTTC; CDR3aa: CASSVVSVANYGYTF
len: 15; abundance: NA; d_gene: NA; v_gene: TRBV3-1/TRBV3-2; j_gene: TRBJ1-3; CDR3nt: TGTGCCAGCAGCCCCGGAGTCCTCTCTGGAAACACCATATATTTT; CDR3aa: CASSPGVLSGNTIYF
len: 11; abundance: NA; d_gene: TRBD1; v_gene: TRBV20-1; j_gene: TRBJ2-7; CDR3nt: TGCAGTGCTAGCACAGGGGGCGAGCAGTACTTC; CDR3aa: CSASTGGEQYF
len: 15; abundance: NA; d_gene: TRBD2; v_gene: TRBV9; j_gene: TRBJ2-1; CDR3nt: TGTGCCAGCAGCGTTGCCACTAGCGGGTTCAATGAGCAGTTCTTC; CDR3aa: CASSVATSGFNEQFF
len: 14; abundance: few; d_gene: TRBD1; v_gene: TRBV6-5; j_gene: TRBJ2-2; CDR3nt: TGTGCCAGCAGTTACGGACAGGCGGCCGGGGAGCTGTTTTTT; CDR3aa: CASSYGQAAGELFF
len: 16; abundance: NA; d_gene: TRBD2; v_gene: TRBV9; j_gene: TRBJ2-5; CDR3nt: TGTGCCAGCAGCGTCGGTGGACTAGCGGGAGGGGAGACCCAGTACTTC; CDR3aa: CASSVGGLAGGETQYF
len: 13; abundance: NA; d_gene: TRBD1; v_gene: TRBV9; j_gene: TRBJ2-5; CDR3nt: TGTGCCAGCATGAGGGGGCAGGGAGAGACCCAGTACTTC; CDR3aa: CASMRGQGETQYF
len: 14; abundance: NA; d_gene: NA; v_gene: TRBV18; j_gene: TRBJ2-5; CDR3nt: TGTGCCAGCTCACCACCGGGGGGGGCGCAGACCCAGTACTTC; CDR3aa: CASSPPGGAQTQYF
len: 13; abundance: NA; d_gene: NA; v_gene: TRBV12-3/TRBV12-4; j_gene: TRBJ2-3; CDR3nt: TGTGCCAGCAGGCGATCTAGCACAGATACGCAGTATTTT; CDR3aa: CASRRSSTDTQYF
len: 16; abundance: NA; d_gene: TRBD1; v_gene: TRBV5-1; j_gene: TRBJ2-3; CDR3nt: TGCGCCAGCAGCTTGTTTAACAGGGGGAACACAGATACGCAGTATTTT; CDR3aa: CASSLFNRGNTDTQYF
len: 14; abundance: NA; d_gene: TRBD1; v_gene: TRBV5-4; j_gene: TRBJ2-7; CDR3nt: TGTGCCAGCAGCTCAGGACAGGGGATCTACGAGCAGTACTTC; CDR3aa: CASSSGQGIYEQYF
len: 14; abundance: NA; d_gene: NA; v_gene: TRBV7-8; j_gene: TRBJ1-1; CDR3nt: TGTGCCAGCAGCTTTTTTGCGAGGAACACTGAAGCTTTCTTT; CDR3aa: CASSFFARNTEAFF
len: 15; abundance: once; d_gene: TRBD1; v_gene: TRBV9; j_gene: TRBJ1-2; CDR3nt: TGTGCCAGCAGCGTAGGGGACAGGCTCTCCTATGGCTACACCTTC; CDR3aa: CASSVGDRLSYGYTF
len: 13; abundance: NA; d_gene: NA; v_gene: TRBV2; j_gene: TRBJ1-2; CDR3nt: TGTGCCAGCAGCGTACAGGATAACTATGGCTACACCTTC; CDR3aa: CASSVQDNYGYTF
len: 13; abundance: NA; d_gene: TRBD2; v_gene: TRBV29-1; j_gene: TRBJ2-2; CDR3nt: TGCAGCGTTGATAGAGCGGGGCGAGGGGAGCTGTTTTTT; CDR3aa: CSVDRAGRGELFF
len: 15; abundance: few; d_gene: NA; v_gene: TRBV7-8; j_gene: TRBJ2-1; CDR3nt: TGTGCCAGCAGCTTAGCGTTGCGGACCTACAATGAGCAGTTCTTC; CDR3aa: CASSLALRTYNEQFF
len: 15; abundance: NA; d_gene: TRBD2; v_gene: TRBV19; j_gene: TRBJ2-7; CDR3nt: TGTGCCAGTAGTATAATAGGCCTAGCGGGGTACGAGCAGTACTTC; CDR3aa: CASSIIGLAGYEQYF
len: 10; abundance: NA; d_gene: NA; v_gene: TRBV28; j_gene: TRBJ1-2; CDR3nt: TGTGCCAGCAAGACTTATGGCTACACCTTC; CDR3aa: CASKTYGYTF
len: 12; abundance: few; d_gene: NA; v_gene: TRBV11-1; j_gene: TRBJ1-1; CDR3nt: TGTGCCAGCAGCTACAGGAACACTGAAGCTTTCTTT; CDR3aa: CASSYRNTEAFF
len: 14; abundance: NA; d_gene: NA; v_gene: TRBV5-4; j_gene: TRBJ2-7; CDR3nt: TGTGCCAGCAGCTTTGGGGTCGACAGCTCAAGGGAGTACTTC; CDR3aa: CASSFGVDSSREYF
len: 13; abundance: NA; d_gene: NA; v_gene: TRBV7-9; j_gene: TRBJ1-2; CDR3nt: TGTGCCAGCAGCGTTCAGGGGATGTGGGGCTACACCTTC; CDR3aa: CASSVQGMWGYTF
len: 15; abundance: once; d_gene: NA; v_gene: TRBV5-1; j_gene: TRBJ1-1; CDR3nt: TGCGCCAGCAGCACCCAAACAGGGTCGGACACTGAAGCTTTCTTT; CDR3aa: CASSTQTGSDTEAFF
len: 15; abundance: NA; d_gene: TRBD2; v_gene: TRBV25-1; j_gene: TRBJ2-5; CDR3nt: TGTGCCAGCAGTGGCGGACTAGCCCATTCGGAGACCCAGTACTTC; CDR3aa: CASSGGLAHSETQYF
len: 15; abundance: NA; d_gene: NA; v_gene: TRBV18; j_gene: TRBJ2-7; CDR3nt: TGTGCCAGCTCGCCTCCATTGACTGGGTCCTACGAGCAGTACTTC; CDR3aa: CASSPPLTGSYEQYF
len: 12; abundance: NA; d_gene: NA; v_gene: TRBV5-6; j_gene: TRBJ1-1; CDR3nt: TGTGCCAGCAGCTTGAAACAGACTGAAGCTTTCTTT; CDR3aa: CASSLKQTEAFF
len: 11; abundance: NA; d_gene: NA; v_gene: TRBV24-1; j_gene: TRBJ1-2; CDR3nt: TGTGCCACCAGTGATTCATATGGCTACACCTTC; CDR3aa: CATSDSYGYTF
len: 13; abundance: NA; d_gene: NA; v_gene: TRBV5-1; j_gene: TRBJ2-7; CDR3nt: TGCGCCAGCGTGCAGGGTGTCCCCTACGAGCAGTACTTC; CDR3aa: CASVQGVPYEQYF
len: 17; abundance: NA; d_gene: NA; v_gene: TRBV11-2; j_gene: TRBJ2-1; CDR3nt: TGTGCCAGCAGCTTATTAGTTGGAACGAAATCGGGCAATGAGCAGTTCTTC; CDR3aa: CASSLLVGTKSGNEQFF
len: 15; abundance: once; d_gene: NA; v_gene: TRBV11-3; j_gene: TRBJ2-1; CDR3nt: TGTGCCAGCAGCTTTCCAGGCAGGGGGGACAATGAGCAGTTCTTC; CDR3aa: CASSFPGRGDNEQFF
len: 15; abundance: few; d_gene: TRBD1; v_gene: TRBV30; j_gene: TRBJ1-4; CDR3nt: TGTGCCTGGAATCACCCGGGACAGGGGGCAGAAAAACTGTTTTTT; CDR3aa: CAWNHPGQGAEKLFF
len: 15; abundance: NA; d_gene: TRBD1; v_gene: TRBV4-1; j_gene: TRBJ1-5; CDR3nt: TGCGCCAGCAGCTATTCGGGACAGGGCAATCAGCCCCAGCATTTT; CDR3aa: CASSYSGQGNQPQHF
len: 15; abundance: NA; d_gene: NA; v_gene: TRBV19; j_gene: TRBJ2-5; CDR3nt: TGTGCCAGTAGCTACGGGATTACCTTCCGAGAGACCCAGTACTTC; CDR3aa: CASSYGITFRETQYF
len: 15; abundance: NA; d_gene: NA; v_gene: TRBV5-6; j_gene: TRBJ1-5; CDR3nt: TGTGCCAGCAGCTTCGCCGGGAGCAACAATCAGCCCCAGCATTTT; CDR3aa: CASSFAGSNNQPQHF
len: 12; abundance: NA; d_gene: TRBD1; v_gene: TRBV9; j_gene: TRBJ1-1; CDR3nt: TGTGCCAGCAGCAAGACAGGGACTGAAGCTTTCTTT; CDR3aa: CASSKTGTEAFF
len: 13; abundance: NA; d_gene: NA; v_gene: TRBV9; j_gene: TRBJ1-5; CDR3nt: TGTGCCAGCAGCGTAGCATTCCATCAGCCCCAGCATTTT; CDR3aa: CASSVAFHQPQHF
len: 14; abundance: NA; d_gene: TRBD2; v_gene: TRBV20-1; j_gene: TRBJ2-1; CDR3nt: TGCAGTGCTAGTTCAGGACTAGCGGGAGAGGAGCAGTTCTTC; CDR3aa: CSASSGLAGEEQFF
len: 16; abundance: NA; d_gene: NA; v_gene: TRBV18; j_gene: TRBJ1-5; CDR3nt: TGTGCCAGCTCACCCTGGAGCATAGATAGCAATCAGCCCCAGCATTTT; CDR3aa: CASSPWSIDSNQPQHF
len: 14; abundance: NA; d_gene: NA; v_gene: TRBV5-1; j_gene: TRBJ2-7; CDR3nt: TGCGCCAGCAGCTTGCAGGGGAGCTCCTACGAGCAGTACTTC; CDR3aa: CASSLQGSSYEQYF
len: 16; abundance: once; d_gene: TRBD1; v_gene: TRBV4-1; j_gene: TRBJ1-1; CDR3nt: TGCGCCAGCAGCCAAAAGGGGACAGCCCCGAACACTGAAGCTTTCTTT; CDR3aa: CASSQKGTAPNTEAFF
len: 15; abundance: NA; d_gene: TRBD1; v_gene: TRBV30; j_gene: TRBJ1-3; CDR3nt: TGTGCCTGTTTGGACAGGCCCACCCCAGGAAACACCATATATTTT; CDR3aa: CACLDRPTPGNTIYF
len: 14; abundance: NA; d_gene: NA; v_gene: TRBV24-1; j_gene: TRBJ1-1; CDR3nt: TGTGCCACCAGTGATCGGGGGGGGAACACTGAAGCTTTCTTT; CDR3aa: CATSDRGGNTEAFF
len: 17; abundance: NA; d_gene: NA; v_gene: TRBV28; j_gene: TRBJ2-2; CDR3nt: TGTGCCAGCAGTACACCCCTGCGGAGTACGAACACCGGGGAGCTGTTTTTT; CDR3aa: CASSTPLRSTNTGELFF
len: 16; abundance: NA; d_gene: TRBD2; v_gene: TRBV27; j_gene: TRBJ2-7; CDR3nt: TGTGCCAGCAGTTTGGGGATAGCGGGGGGCTCCTACGAGCAGTACTTC; CDR3aa: CASSLGIAGGSYEQYF
len: 11; abundance: NA; d_gene: NA; v_gene: TRBV12-3/TRBV12-4; j_gene: TRBJ1-6; CDR3nt: TGTGCCAGCAGTTTGGCCTCACCCCTCCACTTT; CDR3aa: CASSLASPLHF
len: 18; abundance: NA; d_gene: NA; v_gene: TRBV19; j_gene: TRBJ1-3; CDR3nt: TGTGCCAGTAGTAGCCGGACAGCACTCCTCAGCTCTGGAAACACCATATATTTT; CDR3aa: CASSSRTALLSSGNTIYF
len: 13; abundance: NA; d_gene: TRBD1; v_gene: TRBV19; j_gene: TRBJ1-1; CDR3nt: TGTGCCAGTAGTATCGGACAGGGGGCTGAAGCTTTCTTT; CDR3aa: CASSIGQGAEAFF
len: 16; abundance: NA; d_gene: NA; v_gene: TRBV10-3; j_gene: TRBJ2-7; CDR3nt: TGTGCCATCAGTGAGGCGGGCGGGGAAAGCTCCTACGAGCAGTACTTC; CDR3aa: CAISEAGGESSYEQYF
len: 11; abundance: NA; d_gene: NA; v_gene: TRBV6-5; j_gene: TRBJ2-3; CDR3nt: TGTGCCAGCACTAGCACAGATACGCAGTATTTT; CDR3aa: CASTSTDTQYF
len: 13; abundance: NA; d_gene: NA; v_gene: TRBV19; j_gene: TRBJ2-1; CDR3nt: TGTGCCAGTAGTATAGAACTTGAGGGTGAGCAGTTCTTC; CDR3aa: CASSIELEGEQFF
len: 13; abundance: NA; d_gene: NA; v_gene: TRBV5-4; j_gene: TRBJ2-5; CDR3nt: TGTGCCAGCAGTCTAGTGGGCCAAGAGACCCAGTACTTC; CDR3aa: CASSLVGQETQYF
len: 16; abundance: NA; d_gene: NA; v_gene: TRBV4-1; j_gene: TRBJ1-1; CDR3nt: TGCGCCAGCAGCCAGGCCCGTGCCAGGGGCCGCGCTGAAGCTTTCTTT; CDR3aa: CASSQARARGRAEAFF
len: 18; abundance: NA; d_gene: TRBD2; v_gene: TRBV7-2; j_gene: TRBJ2-4; CDR3nt: TGTGCCAGCAGCCCAGGGACTAGCGGGGGGTTAGCCAAAAACATTCAGTACTTC; CDR3aa: CASSPGTSGGLAKNIQYF